These T cell receptor beta chains were read from a single sample in a study of T cell responses to AZD1222 COVID-19 vaccine. Libraries were prepared by immunoSEQ multiplex PCR; TCRdb keeps only in-frame clonotypes and omits some of them. The sample carries approximately 100,000 clones, 88% recorded once. This material consisted of peripheral blood, taken on day 0 of AZD1222 vaccination. The source is an adult in good health. CDR3s include the opening cysteine and the closing phenylalanine or tryptophan. The D gene is left open where the match is weak. Clone size is given for some rows only: seen once, a few or many times, or a class if the clone is expanded.

v_call	j_call	d_call	clone_size	cdr3_aa	cdr3_nt
TRBV9	TRBJ1-1	-	few	CASSVVGGRNTEAFF	TGTGCCAGCAGCGTAGTGGGGGGGCGAAACACTGAAGCTTTCTTT
TRBV4-1	TRBJ2-1	TRBD2	-	CASSQLPGGLGFF	TGCGCCAGCAGCCAACTTCCCGGGGGGTTGGGGTTCTTC
TRBV27	TRBJ2-1	TRBD2	-	CASSSGLAGGPSYNEQFF	TGTGCCAGCAGTTCGGGACTAGCGGGGGGGCCCTCCTACAATGAGCAGTTCTTC
TRBV28	TRBJ2-7	-	-	CASSPPRTGTEQYF	TGTGCCAGCAGCCCCCCACGTACAGGGACCGAGCAGTACTTC
TRBV7-9	TRBJ1-4	TRBD1	-	CASSFTGTGAEKLFF	TGTGCCAGCAGCTTCACCGGGACAGGGGCTGAAAAACTGTTTTTT
TRBV12-3/TRBV12-4	TRBJ2-7	-	-	CASRGPAEQYF	TGTGCCAGCAGGGGCCCCGCCGAGCAGTACTTC
TRBV23-1	TRBJ1-5	TRBD1	-	CASSQYRGPHSNQPQHF	TGCGCCAGCAGTCAATATAGGGGGCCTCATAGCAATCAGCCCCAGCATTTT
TRBV5-8	TRBJ2-7	TRBD1	-	CASSTTGVTYEQYF	TGTGCCAGCAGCACCACAGGGGTCACCTACGAGCAGTACTTC
TRBV6-5	TRBJ2-7	-	-	CASSSNPRPVEQYF	TGTGCCAGCAGTTCTAATCCTCGTCCGGTAGAGCAGTACTTC
TRBV4-2	TRBJ2-3	-	-	CASSLQGGTDTQYF	TGTGCCAGCAGCCTTCAGGGGGGAACAGATACGCAGTATTTT
TRBV18	TRBJ1-1	-	once	CASSPRGFGEAFF	TGTGCCAGCTCACCACGCGGGTTCGGAGAAGCTTTCTTT
TRBV5-6	TRBJ2-7	-	-	CASSVLQGYEQYF	TGTGCCAGCAGCGTCCTACAGGGCTACGAGCAGTACTTC
TRBV3-1/TRBV3-2	TRBJ1-6	TRBD1	-	CASSQVQGQRNSPLHF	TGTGCCAGCAGCCAAGTTCAGGGACAGAGGAATTCACCCCTCCACTTT
TRBV5-1	TRBJ2-7	TRBD2	-	CASSSGLAETYEQYF	TGCGCCAGCAGCTCGGGACTAGCGGAAACCTACGAGCAGTACTTC
TRBV5-1	TRBJ2-1	-	-	CASSLSQGVSTEQFF	TGCGCCAGCAGCTTGTCACAGGGAGTTAGCACTGAGCAGTTCTTC
TRBV6-2/TRBV6-3	TRBJ1-1	TRBD1	-	CASSLTGVEAFF	TGTGCCAGCAGTTTAACAGGGGTTGAAGCTTTCTTT
TRBV5-6	TRBJ2-5	-	-	CASSLGRGPGGTQYF	TGTGCCAGCAGCTTGGGCCGGGGCCCCGGCGGGACCCAGTACTTC
TRBV7-6	TRBJ1-2	TRBD1	-	CASSLRAGGGGYTF	TGTGCCAGCAGCTTAAGGGCAGGGGGCGGTGGCTACACCTTC
TRBV28	TRBJ2-7	-	-	CASRANKVEQYF	TGTGCCAGCAGGGCTAACAAGGTCGAGCAGTACTTC
TRBV19	TRBJ2-2	-	-	CASSMGAGELFF	TGTGCCAGTAGTATGGGTGCAGGGGAGCTGTTTTTT
TRBV4-2	TRBJ1-2	TRBD1	-	CASSLNRDRAPYTF	TGTGCCAGCAGCCTAAACCGGGACAGGGCTCCTTACACCTTC
TRBV5-1	TRBJ1-1	-	-	CASRAGPASTEAFF	TGCGCCAGCAGGGCTGGTCCGGCTAGCACTGAAGCTTTCTTT
TRBV9	TRBJ2-5	-	-	CASSAQVGGQETQYF	TGTGCCAGCAGCGCCCAGGTTGGGGGACAAGAGACCCAGTACTTC
TRBV29-1	TRBJ2-4	TRBD2	-	CSVSLAGNIQYF	TGCAGCGTGTCACTAGCGGGGAACATTCAGTACTTC
TRBV5-4	TRBJ1-4	-	-	CASSPTGRIGEKLFF	TGTGCCAGCAGCCCAACAGGGCGGATTGGGGAAAAACTGTTTTTT
TRBV11-2	TRBJ1-1	-	-	CASSRPAGEAFF	TGTGCCAGCAGCCGGCCAGCGGGTGAAGCTTTCTTT
TRBV19	TRBJ2-4	TRBD1	-	CASIGQGDGAKNIQYF	TGTGCCAGTATTGGACAGGGGGATGGGGCCAAAAACATTCAGTACTTC
TRBV15	TRBJ2-1	TRBD2	-	CATSQLAGGYNEQFF	TGTGCCACCAGCCAGCTAGCGGGGGGCTACAATGAGCAGTTCTTC
TRBV7-3	TRBJ2-1	-	-	CASSRLVGGNEQFF	TGTGCCAGCAGCCGACTAGTGGGTGGGAATGAGCAGTTCTTC
TRBV5-4	TRBJ1-1	TRBD1	-	CASSRDRGHTEAFF	TGTGCCAGCTCCCGGGACAGGGGACACACTGAAGCTTTCTTT
TRBV10-3	TRBJ1-1	-	few	CAISGQSEAFF	TGTGCCATCAGCGGACAGAGTGAAGCTTTCTTT
TRBV7-8	TRBJ1-5	TRBD1	few	CASSLGTVNQPQHF	TGTGCCAGCAGCCTCGGGACAGTTAATCAGCCCCAGCATTTT
TRBV5-1	TRBJ1-1	TRBD1	-	CASSLWGSGQDTEAFF	TGCGCCAGCAGCTTGTGGGGATCGGGACAGGACACTGAAGCTTTCTTT
TRBV9	TRBJ1-2	-	-	CASSAPPGTYGYTF	TGTGCCAGCAGCGCTCCCCCGGGGACCTATGGCTACACCTTC
TRBV19	TRBJ1-2	TRBD1	-	CASSNLRDRGQGYTF	TGTGCCAGTAGTAACCTCCGGGACAGGGGGCAAGGCTACACCTTC
TRBV2	TRBJ2-3	-	few	CASNRDITDTQYF	TGTGCCAGCAATCGGGACATCACAGATACGCAGTATTTT
TRBV5-8	TRBJ2-7	-	-	CASSFDLLRGHYEQYF	TGTGCCAGCAGCTTTGACCTTCTGAGGGGCCACTACGAGCAGTACTTC
TRBV5-4	TRBJ2-3	-	-	CASSSGLDTDTQYF	TGTGCCAGCAGCTCGGGACTCGACACAGATACGCAGTATTTT
TRBV6-5	TRBJ1-2	-	-	CASSYSRAGNGYTF	TGTGCCAGCAGTTACTCTCGGGCGGGCAATGGCTACACCTTC